The rows below give T cell receptor beta chains drawn from one sample of a study of blood T cell repertoires in COVID-19. Repertoires were generated with immunoSEQ multiplex PCR, while TCRdb's copy carries only in-frame clones and drops some. The sample consists of some 200,000 clones, 84% of them appearing once. The specimen was peripheral blood. These receptors were collected from a woman aged 55-69 years with acute or convalescent COVID-19. CDR3s include the opening cysteine and the closing phenylalanine or tryptophan. The order of the fields is D gene, V gene, J gene, clone size, CDR3 protein, CDR3 DNA. D genes are given only for firm matches. Only part of the rows carry a size: once, few, many, or a class if the clone is expanded.

.,TRBV6-5,TRBJ2-6,.,CASSYSNSGANVLTF,TGTGCCAGCAGTTATAGCAACTCTGGGGCCAACGTCCTGACTTTC
.,TRBV10-3,TRBJ1-2,.,CAISEQGGGNYGYTF,TGTGCCATCAGTGAGCAAGGGGGGGGAAACTATGGCTACACCTTC
TRBD2,TRBV30,TRBJ2-3,.,CAWSGGAGGADTQYF,TGTGCCTGGAGCGGCGGGGCCGGGGGGGCGGATACGCAGTATTTT
TRBD1,TRBV5-4,TRBJ1-1,.,CASSHYDRVAPAAFF,TGTGCCAGCAGCCATTACGACAGGGTCGCTCCGGCGGCTTTCTTT
.,TRBV7-3,TRBJ1-1,.,CASSFQVNTEAFF,TGTGCCAGCAGCTTCCAGGTGAACACTGAAGCTTTCTTT
TRBD1,TRBV5-5,TRBJ1-5,.,CASSMGTAFSNQPQHF,TGTGCCAGCAGCATGGGGACAGCCTTTAGCAATCAGCCCCAGCATTTT
TRBD1,TRBV7-2,TRBJ2-5,few,CASSSSGLTGAPRETQYF,TGTGCCAGCAGCTCCTCCGGGCTTACAGGGGCCCCGCGAGAGACCCAGTACTTC
.,TRBV15,TRBJ1-1,.,CATSRGSTGNTEAFF,TGTGCCACCAGCAGGGGTTCGACAGGGAACACTGAAGCTTTCTTT
.,TRBV9,TRBJ2-5,.,CASTEETQYF,TGTGCCAGCACCGAAGAGACCCAGTACTTC
TRBD2,TRBV29-1,TRBJ2-3,.,CSASDGLADTQYF,TGCAGCGCGAGTGACGGACTAGCAGATACGCAGTATTTT
TRBD2,TRBV4-2,TRBJ2-7,.,CASSRERRLAGESYEQYF,TGTGCCAGCAGCCGTGAACGAAGACTAGCGGGGGAGTCCTACGAGCAGTACTTC
TRBD1,TRBV6-4,TRBJ1-2,.,CASSRKGQVQDYGYTF,TGTGCCAGCAGTCGTAAAGGACAGGTCCAGGACTATGGCTACACCTTC
.,TRBV15,TRBJ2-2,few,CATSRPGGLATGELFF,TGTGCCACCAGCAGACCAGGGGGGCTGGCCACCGGGGAGCTGTTTTTT
.,TRBV7-9,TRBJ1-2,.,CASSFLVLGDYGYTF,TGTGCCAGCAGCTTCCTCGTGTTAGGGGATTATGGCTACACCTTC
TRBD1,TRBV4-3,TRBJ1-2,.,CASSPQQGAISYGYTF,TGCGCCAGCAGCCCACAACAGGGGGCTATTAGCTATGGCTACACCTTC
.,TRBV11-1,TRBJ1-2,few,CASSREPQGRDTF,TGTGCCAGCAGCCGTGAGCCTCAGGGGCGGGACACCTTC
.,TRBV4-1,TRBJ2-2,.,CASSQDRLGELFF,TGCGCCAGCAGCCAAGACCGACTCGGGGAGCTGTTTTTT
.,TRBV7-2,TRBJ1-4,.,CASSSQPGGLNEKLFF,TGTGCCAGCAGCTCGCAGCCTGGGGGCCTTAATGAAAAACTGTTTTTT
TRBD2,TRBV4-2,TRBJ2-7,.,CASSQGAGTSTYEQYF,TGTGCCAGCAGCCAAGGCGCCGGGACTAGCACCTACGAGCAGTACTTC
.,TRBV5-4,TRBJ2-5,.,CASSLDRGGETQYF,TGTGCCAGCAGCTTGGACAGGGGAGGAGAGACCCAGTACTTC
TRBD1,TRBV4-1,TRBJ1-1,.,CASSLQGENTEAFF,TGCGCCAGCAGCCTACAGGGGGAGAACACTGAAGCTTTCTTT
.,TRBV19,TRBJ1-6,.,CASSSRPGIPLHF,TGTGCCAGTTCTTCGAGACCGGGAATACCCCTCCACTTT
.,TRBV5-1,TRBJ1-1,.,CASSAGRLAEMNTEAFF,TGCGCCAGCAGCGCGGGACGTTTGGCAGAGATGAACACTGAAGCTTTCTTT
.,TRBV11-2,TRBJ2-5,.,CASSTAGTFKETQYF,TGTGCCAGCAGTACTGCCGGGACTTTTAAAGAGACCCAGTACTTC
.,TRBV6-6,TRBJ1-2,.,CASSYQGPNYGYTF,TGTGCCAGCAGTTACCAGGGCCCTAACTATGGCTACACCTTC
.,TRBV3-1/TRBV3-2,TRBJ2-1,.,CASSLTPGNEQFF,TGTGCCAGCAGCCTCACCCCCGGGAATGAGCAGTTCTTC
.,TRBV6-5,TRBJ2-7,.,CASSPGIRNYEQYF,TGTGCCAGCAGTCCAGGGATTCGAAACTACGAGCAGTACTTC
.,TRBV10-1,TRBJ1-3,.,CATNRPVKDSYSGNTIYF,TGCGCCACCAACCGACCAGTTAAAGACAGCTACTCTGGAAACACCATATATTTT
.,TRBV6-5,TRBJ2-1,.,CASSRLDEEFF,TGTGCCAGCAGTAGACTAGACGAAGAGTTCTTC
.,TRBV30,TRBJ1-1,.,CAWSSPQGGLAFF,TGTGCCTGGAGTTCACCACAGGGAGGGTTAGCTTTCTTT
.,TRBV7-9,TRBJ1-4,.,CASSRDTTNEKLFF,TGTGCCAGCAGCCGGGACACAACTAATGAAAAACTGTTTTTT
TRBD2,TRBV10-3,TRBJ2-7,.,CASGRGAYEQYF,TGTGCCTCGGGGAGGGGAGCCTACGAGCAGTACTTC